This T cell receptor beta chain is from a study of spatial heterogeneity in lung cancer. This clonotype is judged medium-sized. Its specificity is not known. This beta chain came through as a stray read in a library set up for alpha chains, and its size says little. The ends were cut back, 5 bases at V and 9 bases at J, with 20 bases in the middle. The CDR3 contains 15 residues. The germline V gene encodes CDR1 SGHVS and CDR2 FQNEAQ. Findings and caveats of the study: Tumors with more nonsynonymous mutations had more expanded intratumoral alpha and beta TCRs. Ubiquitous and regional nonsynonymous mutation counts were tracked by ubiquitous and regional expanded TCR counts, respectively.

TCRdb recomputed calls from the 5' RACE reads with MiXCR, one row per CDR3 protein. The table lists under 7,500 distinct CDR3 sequences, roughly 13% of them singletons. Regarding time point: sample taken at primary tumor resection. The donor population consisted of some 67 patients with untreated, early-stage non-small cell lung cancer. The source was lung tumor tissue, collected at surgery. The sequence came from a female donor with early-stage non-small cell lung cancer. The chain combines TRBV7-8 with TRBJ1-5, with D uncertain. In DNA, the CDR3 is TGTGCCAGCAGCCCCGGGAGGGAATGGCCCCGGCCCCAGCATTTT. It is translated as CASSPGREWPRPQHF. The full variable domain, in which reference TRBV7-8 and TRBJ1-5 provide the parts outside the CDR3, is GAGVSQSPRYKVAKRGQDVALRCDPISGHVSLFWYQQALGQGPEFLTYFQNEAQLDKSGLPSDRFFAERPEGSVSTLKIQRTQQEDSAVYLCASSPGREWPRPQHFGDGTRLSIL.